The text below deals with one TCR beta chain. Germline lookup yields CDR1 KGHSH and CDR2 LQKENI. Trimming cost V 3 bases and J 1 base; bases outside gene matches: 7. The CDR3 contains 18 residues. This record belongs to a study of blood T cell repertoires in COVID-19. The wider study: Acute-phase and convalescent COVID-19 samples originated in the United States, Italy and Spain.

The protocol was immunoSEQ multiplex PCR, while the TCRdb copy is restricted to in-frame clones and leaves out a portion. The sample carries about 140,000 clones, around nine tenths recorded once. Sequencing input: peripheral blood. The chain couples TRBV18 to TRBJ2-2; TRBD2 matches at 11 bases. The receptor comes from a woman in her fifties or sixties with active or convalescent COVID-19. The CDR3 is CASSPTLTSGVNTGELFF. The CDR3 DNA is TGTGCCAGCTCACCGACCCTGACTAGCGGGGTGAACACCGGGGAGCTGTTTTTT.